The present TCR beta chain was sequenced within a study of cytomegalovirus exposure and HLA in healthy donors. As for the study in general: An earlier analysis identified approximately 120 million unique TCR beta sequences in 170 million or so T cells.

There are a few counts of this clone. As yet, its antigen is unknown. A multiplex PCR was run with 60 Vbeta primers and 13 Jbeta primers. Here immunoSEQ multiplex PCR was the method, and the copy in TCRdb shows in-frame clones only, minus some. The sample holds about 130,000 clones, 74% seen once. Losses at the gene ends were 6 bases for V and 10 bases for J; bases not matched to a gene: 8. Germline lookup yields CDR1 MDHEN and CDR2 SYDVKM. This CDR3 region has 13 residues. General study findings and limits: Most TCR sequences were seen very rarely across donors, but some public TCRs occurred in many.

The rearrangement links TRBV28 to TRBJ2-1, with 8 bases aligning to TRBD1. The sequencing sample was made of PBMCs. The clonotype was recovered from a man younger than 35 in good health and CMV-seropositive. CDR3 loop: CASRTTGVREQFF. As DNA, the CDR3 is TGTGCCAGCAGGACGACAGGGGTGAGAGAGCAGTTCTTC.